Shown below are 25 T cell receptor beta chains from a single sample sequenced in a study of T cells in Graves' hyperthyroidism and ophthalmopathy. TCR beta CDR3 regions were amplified from RNA. An initial round of RT-PCR targeting the TCR CDR3 relied on the HTBI primer set. Each CDR3 protein is one row after TCRdb ran MiXCR on the multiplex PCR reads. The table lists over 500,000 distinct CDR3 sequences, about 16% of them singletons. Sequencing input: blood. The receptors here all came from a woman aged 25-40 years with Graves' ophthalmopathy.

This clonotype came up many times. The CDR3 sequence: CASSQVALGNEQFF. The CDR3 DNA reads as TGCGCCAGCAGCCAAGTTGCGTTGGGCAATGAGCAGTTCTTC. This sequence joins TRBV4-1 and TRBJ2-1; D call uncertain. The length of the CDR3 is 14 residues. The germline CDR1 and CDR2 sequences are MGHRA and YSYEKL. The V end lost 1 base, the J end lost 6 bases, and 10 bases lay between the germline ends.

This clonotype was counted ten times or more. The chain recombines TRBV7-2 with TRBJ2-3; 13 bases agree with TRBD2. This CDR3 comprises 17 residues. Losses at the gene ends were 2 bases for V and 2 bases for J; bases not matched to a gene: 4. Germline CDR1 reads SGHTA; CDR2 reads FQGNSA. As DNA, the CDR3 is TGTGCCAGCAGCTTACGACTAGCGGGAGGCCCCACAGATACGCAGTATTTT. This translates into CASSLRLAGGPTDTQYF. The whole variable domain, filled in from reference TRBV7-2 and TRBJ2-3, reads GAGVSQSPSNKVTEKGKDVELRCDPISGHTALYWYRQSLGQGLEFLIYFQGNSAPDKSGLPSDRFSAERTGGSVSTLTIQRTQQEDSAVYLCASSLRLAGGPTDTQYFGPGTRLTVL.

There are a few counts of this clonotype. J is TRBJ1-6 and V is TRBV10-2; D is perhaps TRBD1 (5 bases). V was pared by 7 bases and J by 1 base, with 20 bases between. CDR3 length: 18 amino acids. CDR1 WSHSY and CDR2 SAAADI come from the germline V gene. Written as DNA, the CDR3 is TGCGCCAGCAACGGAGCTAGGGGCCCCAATTCCTATAATTCACCCCTCCACTTT. Its translation: CASNGARGPNSYNSPLHF.

The table lists this clonotype with many counts. This sequence joins TRBV28 and TRBJ2-5; D remains ambiguous. The germline V gene encodes CDR1 MDHEN and CDR2 SYDVKM. This CDR3 is 13 amino acids long. V dropped 6 bases and J dropped 5 bases, with 13 bases sitting between them. The CDR3 loop reads CASSPHRKETQYF. The CDR3 bases are TGTGCCAGCAGCCCGCATCGTAAGGAGACCCAGTACTTC.

This clonotype came up many times. This chain links TRBV6-4 with TRBJ2-3, with D unresolved. CDR1 MRHNA and CDR2 SNTAGT come from the germline V gene. CDR3 length: 16 residues. V dropped 3 bases and J dropped 0 bases, with 13 bases sitting between them. The CDR3 is CASSEGNWPSTDTQYF. The CDR3 bases are TGTGCCAGCAGTGAGGGTAATTGGCCTAGCACAGATACGCAGTATTTT.

The chain links TRBV19 to TRBJ2-3; weak D call: TRBD1 (6 bases). This CDR3 has 16 amino acids. Germline assignment: CDR1 LNHDA and CDR2 SQIVND (reference sequence). V was cut by 3 bases and J by 0 bases, with 13 bases left in between. The CDR3 DNA reads as TGTGCCAGTAGTATGCTGACAGGAAGTAGCACAGATACGCAGTATTTT. Encoded protein: CASSMLTGSSTDTQYF.

This clonotype came up many times. J is TRBJ2-5 and V is TRBV20-1; D unclear. CDR1 DFQATT and CDR2 SNEGSKA come from the germline V gene (reference sequence). The CDR3 covers 15 residues. The germline V and J ends were trimmed by 0 bases and 3 bases, with 14 bases remaining between them. The CDR3 here is CSARDLLSSEETQYF. The CDR3 bases are TGCAGTGCTAGAGATTTATTGTCCTCCGAAGAGACCCAGTACTTC.

This clonotype was counted between two and nine times. This rearrangement joins TRBV3-1 to TRBJ1-2; D is unclear. The CDR3 has 11 residues. Trimming removed 1 base from V and 10 bases from J, with 7 bases in between. Germline CDR1 LGHDT, CDR2 YNNKEL (reference sequence). CDR3 nucleotides: TGTGCCAGCAGCCAAGGGGATGACTACACCTTC. It codes for CASSQGDDYTF.

The chain employs TRBV4-2 and TRBJ2-1, with TRBD2 matching 8 bases. Trimming at V came to 3 bases and at J to 0 bases, leaving 4 bases not matched to a gene. The CDR3 loop spans 16 amino acids. The germline V gene has CDR1 LGHNA and CDR2 YNFKEQ. In DNA form, the CDR3 reads TGTGCCAGCAGCCACCAGCGGGAGTACTCCTACAATGAGCAGTTCTTC. This sequence encodes CASSHQREYSYNEQFF.

This clonotype came up many times. V and J are TRBV4-1 and TRBJ1-1; D call uncertain. V was pared by 1 base and J by 4 bases, with 7 bases between. The V gene's germline CDR1 is MGHRA and CDR2 YSYEKL. The CDR3 totals 13 residues. The CDR3 nucleotides read TGCGCCAGCAGCCAAGCGGACGCCACTGAAGCTTTCTTT. This gives the protein CASSQADATEAFF.

In this sample, this clonotype turned up many times. V usage is TRBV5-5 and J usage is TRBJ1-1; D is possibly TRBD1 (6 bases). CDR1 is SGHKS and CDR2 is YYEKEE in the germline V gene (reference sequence). The CDR3 consists of 14 residues. V was pared by 6 bases and J by 6 bases, with 18 bases between. The CDR3 sequence is CASIKRGVLSEAFF. The CDR3 nucleotides read TGTGCCAGCATCAAGAGGGGGGTTTTATCTGAAGCTTTCTTT.

The chain links TRBV6-5 to TRBJ2-3; D remains unclear. Trimming shortened V by 3 bases and J by 0 bases, and 16 bases separated the two germline ends. Germline assignment: CDR1 MNHEY and CDR2 SVGAGI. The CDR3 runs 17 residues. CDR3 DNA sequence: TGTGCCAGCAGTTATGTCTGGGCCAACCCTAGCACAGATACGCAGTATTTT. The encoded protein is CASSYVWANPSTDTQYF.

On this clonotype itself: Compared with germline, one end of the junction differs, possibly owing to a read error. This chain uses TRBV20-1 with TRBJ1-2; D is unclear. The CDR3 is made up of 11 amino acids. Germline assignment: CDR1 DFQATT and CDR2 SNEGSKA (reference sequence). The CDR3: CLTVGDYSYTF. The CDR3 DNA is TGCTTAACGGTCGGCGACTATAGCTACACCTTC.

As regards this clonotype: A much larger clone differs by one base, so this may be a read error. The chain combines TRBV10-2 with TRBJ2-7; D gene uncertain. CDR3 length: 14 residues. Germline CDR1 is WSHSY and CDR2 is SAAADI. CDR3 DNA sequence: TGCGCCAGCAATGAGTCTGGCAGAAACTACGAGCAGTACTTC. Translation gives CASNESGRNYEQYF.

The sample holds many counts of this clonotype. The chain couples TRBV7-8 to TRBJ1-1, with TRBD1 as a possible D gene (6 bases). CDR1 is SGHVS, CDR2 FQNEAQ, per germline. Trimming stripped 5 bases from V and 0 bases from J, with 13 bases between. The CDR3 sequence is 15 residues long. The CDR3 reads CASSPPQGLNTEAFF. The CDR3 DNA sequence: TGTGCCAGCAGCCCACCGCAGGGGTTGAACACTGAAGCTTTCTTT.

In its sample, this clonotype was seen a few times. This CDR3 is CASSMTSGRAGTQYF. The CDR3 nucleotides are TGTGCCAGCAGCATGACTAGCGGGAGGGCCGGGACCCAGTACTTC. The chain uses TRBV6-2 or TRBV6-3 and TRBJ2-5; 14 bases fit TRBD2. The CDR3 runs 15 residues. CDR1 is MNHEY, CDR2 SVGEGT, per germline. J lost 7 bases, V lost 6 bases, and 7 bases had no gene match.

This clonotype showed up many times. The rearrangement uses TRBV30 and TRBJ2-7, with TRBD1 matching 7 bases. The germline V gene encodes CDR1 GTSNPN and CDR2 SVGIG (reference sequence). The CDR3 consists of 14 residues. Trimming took 3 bases from V and 4 from J; bases not matched to a gene: 9. Here the CDR3 reads CAWSGTGDPYEQYF. The DNA for the CDR3 is TGTGCCTGGAGCGGCACAGGGGATCCATACGAGCAGTACTTC.

There are many counts of this clonotype. The V gene is TRBV20-1, the J gene TRBJ2-3; D is uncertain. There are 16 residues in the CDR3. V lost 0 bases, J lost 0 bases, and 13 bases lay in between. Germline lookup yields CDR1 DFQATT and CDR2 SNEGSKA (reference sequence). The DNA of the CDR3 is TGCAGTGCTAGAGATCCCCCTCTCGGGAGCACAGATACGCAGTATTTT. This codes for CSARDPPLGSTDTQYF.

V gene TRBV28 combines with J gene TRBJ2-7; D is perhaps TRBD1 (5 bases). The CDR3 totals 11 residues. Looked up from germline, CDR1 is MDHEN and CDR2 is SYDVKM. Between the trimmed V and J ends, which lost 10 bases and 6 bases, there was a span of 13 bases. Here the CDR3 DNA reads TGTGCCACCCGACAGTACTGCGAGCAGTACTTC. This gives the protein CATRQYCEQYF.

This chain uses TRBV4-2 with TRBJ1-2; D is undetermined. The CDR3 runs to 13 residues. V lost 6 bases to trimming and J lost 0 bases, with 8 bases between them. The germline CDR1 and CDR2 sequences are LGHNA and YNFKEQ. In nucleotides, the CDR3 is TGTGCCAGCAGAAAGGCGACTAACTATGGCTACACCTTC. Protein: CASRKATNYGYTF.

The J gene is TRBJ1-1, the V gene TRBV29-1; 7 bases fit TRBD1. Trimming at V came to 7 bases and at J to 5 bases, leaving 16 bases not matched to a gene. The CDR3 contains 15 residues. Germline values: CDR1 SQVTM, CDR2 ANQGSEA. The CDR3 protein is CSGGGAGGGVTEAFF. The CDR3 DNA sequence: TGCAGCGGGGGGGGGGCAGGGGGGGGAGTAACTGAAGCTTTCTTT.

This clonotype was observed at least ten times. V is TRBV12-3 or TRBV12-4 and J is TRBJ1-1, with D unclear. The V end was cut by 6 bases, the J end by 10 bases, with 12 bases between. The CDR3 runs 11 residues. DNA of the CDR3: TGTGCCAGCAGCAAGCCGGACGGAGCTTTCTTT. Amino acid sequence: CASSKPDGAFF.

This clonotype occurred many times. This chain links TRBV28 with TRBJ1-2; no clear D gene. The CDR3 runs to 16 residues. Looked up from germline, CDR1 is MDHEN and CDR2 is SYDVKM. V was clipped by 4 bases and J by 7 bases, with 22 bases between them. The CDR3 region is CASSSGLGLLEGGYTF. In DNA, the CDR3 is TGTGCCAGCAGTTCCGGACTCGGGCTTTTAGAGGGTGGCTACACCTTC.

This clonotype was observed many times. The CDR3 sequence is CASSTGQGRPLHF. The DNA of the CDR3 is TGTGCCAGCAGTACGGGACAGGGGAGGCCCCTCCACTTT. The V gene is TRBV6-1, the J gene TRBJ1-6, with TRBD1 matching 10 bases. The CDR3 covers 13 residues. From germline, CDR1 is MNHNS and CDR2 SASEGT. V was clipped by 5 bases and J by 13 bases; unmatched bases: 5.

At least ten counts were recorded for this clonotype. This chain links TRBV5-8 with TRBJ2-7; 8 bases align to TRBD2. With 4 bases clipped from V and 3 bases from J, the junction kept 6 bases outside the gene matches. The CDR3 length is 14 residues. Germline V lookup: CDR1 SGHTS, CDR2 YDEGEE. The CDR3: CASSRSGNIYEQYF. As DNA, the CDR3 is TGTGCCAGCAGCCGTAGCGGGAATATCTACGAGCAGTACTTC.